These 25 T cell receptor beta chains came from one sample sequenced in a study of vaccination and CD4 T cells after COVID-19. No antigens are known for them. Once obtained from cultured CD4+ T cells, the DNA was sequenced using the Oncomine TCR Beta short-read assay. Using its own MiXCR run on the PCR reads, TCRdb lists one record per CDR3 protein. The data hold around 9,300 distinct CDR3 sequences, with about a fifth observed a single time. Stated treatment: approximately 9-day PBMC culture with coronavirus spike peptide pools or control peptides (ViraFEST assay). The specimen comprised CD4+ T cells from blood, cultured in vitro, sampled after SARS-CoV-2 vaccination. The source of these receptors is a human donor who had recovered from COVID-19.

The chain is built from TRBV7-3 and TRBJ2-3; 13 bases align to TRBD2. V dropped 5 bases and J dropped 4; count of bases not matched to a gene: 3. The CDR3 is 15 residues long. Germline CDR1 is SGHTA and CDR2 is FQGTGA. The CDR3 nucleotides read TGTGCCAGCAGCACTAGCGGGGGGGGGTCAGATACGCAGTATTTT. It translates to CASSTSGGGSDTQYF. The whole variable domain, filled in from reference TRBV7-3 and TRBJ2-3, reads GAGVSQTPSNKVTEKGKYVELRCDPISGHTALYWYRQSLGQGPEFLIYFQGTGAADDSGLPNDRFFAVRPEGSVSTLKIQRTERGDSAVYLCASSTSGGGSDTQYFGPGTRLTVL.

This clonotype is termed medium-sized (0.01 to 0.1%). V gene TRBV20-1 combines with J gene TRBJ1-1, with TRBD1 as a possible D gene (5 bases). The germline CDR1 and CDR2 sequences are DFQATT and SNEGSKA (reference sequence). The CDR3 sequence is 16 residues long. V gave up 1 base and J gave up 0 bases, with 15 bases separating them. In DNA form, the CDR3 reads TGCAGTGCTAGAGTTCGGGAGGACATTGTGAACACTGAAGCTTTCTTT. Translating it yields CSARVREDIVNTEAFF.

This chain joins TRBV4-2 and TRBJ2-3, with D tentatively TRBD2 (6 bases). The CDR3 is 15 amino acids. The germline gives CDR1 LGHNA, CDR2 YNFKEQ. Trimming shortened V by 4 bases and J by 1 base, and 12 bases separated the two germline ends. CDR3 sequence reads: CASSRETSGTDTQYF. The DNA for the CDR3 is TGTGCCAGCAGCCGAGAGACTAGTGGCACAGATACGCAGTATTTT.

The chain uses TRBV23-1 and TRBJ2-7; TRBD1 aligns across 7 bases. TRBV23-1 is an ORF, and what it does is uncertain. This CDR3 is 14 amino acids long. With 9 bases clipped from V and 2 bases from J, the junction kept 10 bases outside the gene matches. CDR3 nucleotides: TGCGCCAGGACCTCCCGGGACAGAACCTACGAGCAGTACTTC. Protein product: CARTSRDRTYEQYF.

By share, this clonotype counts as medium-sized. The CDR3 region is CASSYGDRARETQYF. In nucleotides, the CDR3 is TGTGCCAGCAGTTATGGGGACAGGGCTCGAGAGACCCAGTACTTC. V usage is TRBV27 and J usage is TRBJ2-5, with 9 nucleotides matching TRBD1. CDR1 and CDR2 (germline): MNHEY, SMNVEV (reference sequence). The junction had 7 bases not matched to a gene; V was cut back by 4 bases and J by 4 bases. This CDR3 has 15 amino acids.

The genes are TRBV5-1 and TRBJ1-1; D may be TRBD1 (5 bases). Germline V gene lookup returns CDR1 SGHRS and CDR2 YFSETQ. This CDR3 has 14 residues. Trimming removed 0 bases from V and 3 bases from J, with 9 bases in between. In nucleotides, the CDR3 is TGCGCCAGCAGCTTGGTCAGGGAGGACACTGAAGCTTTCTTT. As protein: CASSLVREDTEAFF.

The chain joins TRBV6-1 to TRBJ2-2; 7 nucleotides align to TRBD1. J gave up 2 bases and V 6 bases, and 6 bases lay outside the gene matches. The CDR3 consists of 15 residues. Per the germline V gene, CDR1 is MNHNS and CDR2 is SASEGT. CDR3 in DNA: TGTGCCAGCAGCCTGACAGGGTTCAACACCGGGGAGCTGTTTTTT. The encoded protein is CASSLTGFNTGELFF.

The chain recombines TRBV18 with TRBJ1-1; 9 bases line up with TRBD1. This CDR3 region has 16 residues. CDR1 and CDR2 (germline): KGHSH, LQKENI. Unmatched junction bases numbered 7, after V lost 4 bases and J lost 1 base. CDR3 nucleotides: TGTGCCAGCTCACGAACCTCGGGACAGGGGAACACTGAAGCTTTCTTT. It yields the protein CASSRTSGQGNTEAFF.

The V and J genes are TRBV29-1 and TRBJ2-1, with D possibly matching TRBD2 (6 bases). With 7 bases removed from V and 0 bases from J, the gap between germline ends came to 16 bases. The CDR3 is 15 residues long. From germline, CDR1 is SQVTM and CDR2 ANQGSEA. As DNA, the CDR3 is TGCAGCGCTCCGACTAGTTATTACTCCTACAATGAGCAGTTCTTC. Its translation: CSAPTSYYSYNEQFF.

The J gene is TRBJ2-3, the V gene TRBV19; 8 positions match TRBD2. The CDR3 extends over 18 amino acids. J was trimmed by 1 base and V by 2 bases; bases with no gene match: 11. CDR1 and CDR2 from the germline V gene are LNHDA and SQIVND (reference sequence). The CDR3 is CASSISGLTSGGTDTQYF. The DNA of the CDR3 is TGTGCCAGTAGTATAAGCGGGCTTACTAGCGGAGGCACAGATACGCAGTATTTT.

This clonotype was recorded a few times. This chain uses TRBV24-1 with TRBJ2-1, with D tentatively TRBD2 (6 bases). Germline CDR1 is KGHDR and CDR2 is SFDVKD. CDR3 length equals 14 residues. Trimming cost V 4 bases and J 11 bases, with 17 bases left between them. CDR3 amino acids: CATSEGTPRSQQFF. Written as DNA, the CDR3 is TGTGCCACCAGTGAGGGGACTCCCCGTAGTCAGCAGTTCTTC.

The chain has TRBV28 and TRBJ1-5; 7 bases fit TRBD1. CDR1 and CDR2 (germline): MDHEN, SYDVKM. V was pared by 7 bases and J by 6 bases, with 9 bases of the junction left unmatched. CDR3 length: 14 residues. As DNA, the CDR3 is TGTGCCAGCAACTCCGGGACAGAGACTCAGCCCCAGCATTTT. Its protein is CASNSGTETQPQHF. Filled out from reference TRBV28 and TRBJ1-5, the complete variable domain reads DVKVTQSSRYLVKRTGEKVFLECVQDMDHENMFWYRQDPGLGLRLIYFSYDVKMKEKGDIPEGYSVSREKKERFSLILESASTNQTSMYLCASNSGTETQPQHFGDGTRLSIL.

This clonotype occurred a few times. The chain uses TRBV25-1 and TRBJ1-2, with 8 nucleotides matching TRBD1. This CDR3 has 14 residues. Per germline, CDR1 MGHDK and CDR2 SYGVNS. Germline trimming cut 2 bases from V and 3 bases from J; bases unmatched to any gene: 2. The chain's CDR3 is CASSELDRDYGYTF. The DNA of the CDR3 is TGTGCCAGCAGTGAACTGGACAGGGACTATGGCTACACCTTC.

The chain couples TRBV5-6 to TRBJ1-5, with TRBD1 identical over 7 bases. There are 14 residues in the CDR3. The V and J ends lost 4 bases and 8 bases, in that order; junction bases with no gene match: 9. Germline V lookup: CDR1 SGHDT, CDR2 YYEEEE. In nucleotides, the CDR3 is TGTGCCAGCAGCCCCGGGACAGCTTACGAGCCCCAGCATTTT. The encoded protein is CASSPGTAYEPQHF.

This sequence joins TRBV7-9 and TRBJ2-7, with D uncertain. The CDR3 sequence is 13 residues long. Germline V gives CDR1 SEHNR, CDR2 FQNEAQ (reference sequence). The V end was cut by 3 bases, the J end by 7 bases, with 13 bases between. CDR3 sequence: CASSLLGSGEQYF. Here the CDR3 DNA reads TGTGCCAGCAGCTTGCTGGGTTCTGGGGAGCAGTACTTC.

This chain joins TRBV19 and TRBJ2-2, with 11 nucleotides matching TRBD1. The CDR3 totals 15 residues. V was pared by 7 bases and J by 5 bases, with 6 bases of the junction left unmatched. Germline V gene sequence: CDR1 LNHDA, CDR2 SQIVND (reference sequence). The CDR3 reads CASMRTGGNTGELFF. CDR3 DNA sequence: TGTGCCAGTATGAGGACAGGGGGCAATACCGGGGAGCTGTTTTTT.

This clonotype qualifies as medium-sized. The CDR3, as DNA: TGTGCCAGCAGCCAGAACCTCCTTTCCACAGATACGCAGTATTTT. Amino acid sequence: CASSQNLLSTDTQYF. The chain has TRBV7-2 and TRBJ2-3; D gene unclear. Germline-derived CDR1 and CDR2 are SGHTA and FQGNSA. Trimming took 5 bases from V and 2 from J, leaving 14 bases between them. This CDR3 is 15 amino acids long.

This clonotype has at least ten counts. CDR3 residues: CSATDRVPYEQYF. CDR3 coding DNA: TGCAGTGCTACTGACAGGGTTCCCTACGAGCAGTACTTC. The J gene is TRBJ2-7, the V gene TRBV20-1, with 7 nucleotides matching TRBD1. The trim removed 4 bases at V and 2 bases at J, leaving 5 bases unmatched. Looked up from germline, CDR1 is DFQATT and CDR2 is SNEGSKA (reference sequence). This CDR3 comprises 13 residues.

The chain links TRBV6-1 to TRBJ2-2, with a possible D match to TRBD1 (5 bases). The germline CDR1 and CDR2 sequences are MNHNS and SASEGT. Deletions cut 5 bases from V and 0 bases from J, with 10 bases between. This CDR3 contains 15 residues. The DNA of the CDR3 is TGTGCCAGCAGTACAGGCAGTTCGAACACCGGGGAGCTGTTTTTT. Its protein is CASSTGSSNTGELFF.

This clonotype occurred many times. The CDR3 DNA reads TGTGCCAGCAGCTTAGGTCCGGGGCAAGAGACCCAGTACTTC. It translates to CASSLGPGQETQYF. This rearrangement joins TRBV11-3 to TRBJ2-5, with a tentative D call TRBD2 (5 bases). CDR1 and CDR2 (germline): SGHNT, YENEEA. The CDR3 has 14 residues. V lost 1 base and J lost 2, with 8 bases in between.

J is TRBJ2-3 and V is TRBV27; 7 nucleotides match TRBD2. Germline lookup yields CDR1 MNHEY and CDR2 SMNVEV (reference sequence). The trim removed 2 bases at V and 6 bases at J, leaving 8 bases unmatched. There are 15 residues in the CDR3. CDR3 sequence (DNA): TGTGCCAGCAGTTTAGGAGCGGGGTTATGGGATACGCAGTATTTT. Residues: CASSLGAGLWDTQYF.

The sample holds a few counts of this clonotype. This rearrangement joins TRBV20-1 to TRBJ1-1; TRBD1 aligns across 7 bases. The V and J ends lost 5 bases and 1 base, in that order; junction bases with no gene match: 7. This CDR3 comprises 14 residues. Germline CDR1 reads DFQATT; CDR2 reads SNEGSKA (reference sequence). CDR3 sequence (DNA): TGCAGTGCTCGACGACAGGGTCCGAACACTGAAGCTTTCTTT. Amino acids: CSARRQGPNTEAFF.

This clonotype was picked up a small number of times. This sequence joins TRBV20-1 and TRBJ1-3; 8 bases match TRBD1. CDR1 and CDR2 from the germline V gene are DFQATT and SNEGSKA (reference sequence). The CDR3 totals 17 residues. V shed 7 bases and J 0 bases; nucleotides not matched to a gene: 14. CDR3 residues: CSVQKGQAITSGNTIYF. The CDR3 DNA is TGCAGTGTTCAAAAGGGACAGGCAATAACCTCTGGAAACACCATATATTTT.

The CDR3 DNA reads as TGTGCCAGCAGCTTAGGTGTGGGTGGCGTAAATGAGCAGTTCTTC. Residues: CASSLGVGGVNEQFF. V gene TRBV7-9 combines with J gene TRBJ2-1; D not certain. Germline V gene lookup returns CDR1 SEHNR and CDR2 FQNEAQ (reference sequence). The length of the CDR3 is 15 residues. V lost 1 base to trimming and J lost 7 bases, with 14 bases between them.

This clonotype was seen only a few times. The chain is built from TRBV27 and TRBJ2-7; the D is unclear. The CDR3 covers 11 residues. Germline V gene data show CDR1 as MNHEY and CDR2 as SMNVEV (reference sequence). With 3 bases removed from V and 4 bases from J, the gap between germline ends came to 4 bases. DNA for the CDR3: TGTGCCAGCAGTTTGCTGTACGAGCAGTACTTC. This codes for CASSLLYEQYF.